These 25 T cell receptor beta chains originate from one sample sequenced in a study of cytomegalovirus exposure and HLA in healthy donors. Both 60 Vbeta primers and 13 Jbeta primers went into the PCR. TCRdb keeps only in-frame clones here, not all; method: immunoSEQ multiplex PCR. The data include 100,000 to 150,000 clones; the top ten clones carry 0.9% to 1.2%. The sequenced sample was PBMCs. The receptors shown here come from a man in his late teens or twenties in good health and CMV-seronegative.

The J gene is TRBJ1-2, the V gene TRBV9; weak D call: TRBD1 (6 bases). This CDR3 has 13 residues. Germline V gene lookup returns CDR1 SGDLS and CDR2 YYNGEE. V lost 3 bases and J lost 4, with 10 bases in between. The CDR3 sequence: CASSEEQGYGYTF. CDR3 coding DNA: TGTGCCAGCAGCGAGGAACAGGGCTATGGCTACACCTTC.

V and J are TRBV2 and TRBJ1-1; 8 bases match TRBD1. This CDR3 is built from 13 residues. J was trimmed by 5 bases and V by 10 bases; bases with no gene match: 9. Germline V gene lookup returns CDR1 SNHLY and CDR2 FYNNEI. CDR3 residues: CANRQGSRTEAFF. The CDR3 region has the DNA TGTGCCAACCGACAGGGGTCGAGGACTGAAGCTTTCTTT.

The chain employs TRBV30 and TRBJ1-1; D is uncertain. Trimming shortened V by 4 bases and J by 11 bases, and 17 bases separated the two germline ends. CDR1 is GTSNPN, CDR2 SVGIG, per germline (reference sequence). The CDR3 consists of 12 residues. The CDR3 sequence is CAWTGGVAGAFF. The CDR3 DNA reads as TGTGCCTGGACGGGTGGGGTAGCGGGGGCTTTCTTT.

The CDR3: CASSPLGGGTGGFQETQYF. CDR3 nucleotide sequence: TGTGCCAGCTCACCACTAGGAGGCGGGACAGGGGGCTTCCAAGAGACCCAGTACTTC. The chain recombines TRBV18 with TRBJ2-5; 12 positions agree with TRBD1. The CDR3 consists of 19 residues. CDR1 and CDR2 (germline): KGHSH, LQKENI. The junction had 10 bases not matched to a gene; V was cut back by 1 base and J by 1 base.

The gene calls are TRBV5-1 and TRBJ2-1, with D hard to call. Germline V gene lookup returns CDR1 SGHRS and CDR2 YFSETQ. V gave up 5 bases and J gave up 9 bases, with 12 bases separating them. This CDR3 has 12 residues. CDR3 protein: CASSLVSGEQFF. CDR3 bases: TGCGCCAGCAGTCTGGTTTCCGGTGAGCAGTTCTTC.

V is TRBV27 and J is TRBJ1-1, with D possibly matching TRBD1 (6 bases). Per germline, CDR1 MNHEY and CDR2 SMNVEV (reference sequence). CDR3 length equals 13 residues. The V end was cut by 1 base, the J end by 10 bases, with 13 bases between. The CDR3 protein is CASSLLGKGVAFF. Here the CDR3 DNA reads TGTGCCAGCAGTTTATTGGGGAAGGGGGTAGCTTTCTTT.

The V call is TRBV5-1, the J call TRBJ2-5; 9 nucleotides line up with TRBD2. Looked up from germline, CDR1 is SGHRS and CDR2 is YFSETQ. The CDR3 covers 15 residues. V dropped 4 bases and J dropped 3; count of bases not matched to a gene: 7. The CDR3 here is CASSRSGGSEETQYF. CDR3 bases: TGCGCCAGCAGCCGAAGCGGGGGGAGCGAAGAGACCCAGTACTTC.

The CDR3 is CASSIEGRGLYEQYF. The CDR3 coding sequence is TGTGCCAGTAGTATAGAGGGCAGGGGGCTCTACGAGCAGTACTTC. The V and J genes are TRBV19 and TRBJ2-7; the match to TRBD1 covers 8 bases. The CDR3 contains 15 residues. CDR1 is LNHDA and CDR2 is SQIVND in the germline V gene (reference sequence). Trimming at V came to 0 bases and at J to 3 bases, leaving 4 bases not matched to a gene.

V is TRBV5-1 and J is TRBJ1-1, with D perhaps matching TRBD1 (6 bases). Trimming pared 4 bases from V and 4 bases from J, leaving 11 bases between. Germline assignment: CDR1 SGHRS and CDR2 YFSETQ. The CDR3 is 13 amino acids. In nucleotides, the CDR3 is TGCGCCAGCAGCCTACAGGGTAGCACTGAAGCTTTCTTT. Protein product: CASSLQGSTEAFF.

CDR3: CASSSPGSSYEQYF. CDR3 DNA: TGTGCCAGCAGCTCCCCGGGGAGCTCCTACGAGCAGTACTTC. V gene TRBV7-9 combines with J gene TRBJ2-7, with D perhaps TRBD2 (5 bases). Per the germline V gene, CDR1 is SEHNR and CDR2 is FQNEAQ (reference sequence). The CDR3 loop spans 14 amino acids. V was shortened by 4 bases and J by 0 bases, with 10 bases between the two germline ends. Using reference TRBV7-9 and TRBJ2-7 for the parts outside the CDR3, the full variable domain is DTGVSQNPRHKITKRGQNVTFRCDPISEHNRLYWYRQTLGQGPEFLTYFQNEAQLEKSRLLSDRFSAERPKGSFSTLEIQRTEQGDSAMYLCASSSPGSSYEQYFGPGTRLTVT.

This chain links TRBV5-1 with TRBJ1-4; 11 nucleotides agree with TRBD1. Germline V lookup: CDR1 SGHRS, CDR2 YFSETQ. V lost 5 bases to trimming and J lost 7 bases; unmatched junction nucleotides: 4. The CDR3 covers 14 residues. CDR3: CASSMDRGPEKLFF. CDR3 sequence (DNA): TGCGCCAGCAGTATGGACAGGGGGCCTGAAAAACTGTTTTTT.

This rearrangement joins TRBV6-4 to TRBJ2-7; TRBD2 agrees at 10 bases. Germline V lookup: CDR1 MRHNA, CDR2 SNTAGT. The junction had 3 bases not matched to a gene; V was cut back by 3 bases and J by 1 base. This CDR3 region has 15 residues. CDR3 DNA sequence: TGTGCCAGCAGTGAAACGACTAGCGGGTCCTACGAGCAGTACTTC. Translating gives CASSETTSGSYEQYF.

The rearrangement uses TRBV9 and TRBJ2-3; 9 bases line up with TRBD2. With V trimmed by 4 bases and J by 14 bases, 20 bases remained unmatched. The CDR3 loop spans 16 amino acids. Germline V CDR1 and CDR2: SGDLS, YYNGEE. CDR3 in DNA: TGTGCCAGCAGCCCAATGGGTAGCGGGGGCCCACCTCGGCCGTATTTT. Encoded protein: CASSPMGSGGPPRPYF.

The gene calls are TRBV6-4 and TRBJ2-3; the match to TRBD2 covers 10 bases. This CDR3 is built from 15 residues. The J segment lost 6 bases and the V segment lost 3 bases, leaving 6 bases of the junction unmatched. The germline gives CDR1 MRHNA, CDR2 SNTAGT. This CDR3 reads CASSDERGGPDTQYF. As DNA, the CDR3 is TGTGCCAGCAGTGATGAGCGGGGGGGCCCCGATACGCAGTATTTT.

The rearrangement links TRBV6-4 to TRBJ1-2, with no clear D. CDR1 and CDR2 from the germline V gene are MRHNA and SNTAGT. V lost 0 bases to trimming and J lost 4 bases, with 9 bases between them. The CDR3 is 14 residues long. Here the CDR3 DNA reads TGTGCCAGCAGTGACTCGGGCAGAACCTATGGCTACACCTTC. Translation: CASSDSGRTYGYTF.

On this clone itself: Different DNA sequences within this sample yield the same CDR3. CDR3 loop: CASSLVRGSEQYF. In DNA form, the CDR3 reads TGCGCCAGCAGCTTGGTCAGGGGATCCGAGCAGTACTTC. This chain joins TRBV5-1 and TRBJ2-7; possible D gene TRBD1, 6 bases. Trimming pared 0 bases from V and 6 bases from J, leaving 10 bases between. The length of the CDR3 is 13 residues. Germline CDR1 reads SGHRS; CDR2 reads YFSETQ.

The gene calls are TRBV7-9 and TRBJ1-6; D is unresolved. The germline CDR1 and CDR2 sequences are SEHNR and FQNEAQ (reference sequence). Trimming left V 1 base short and J 4 bases short, with 8 bases between. The CDR3 is 15 residues long. CDR3 in amino acids: CASSLGDTYNSPLHF. DNA for the CDR3: TGTGCCAGCAGCTTAGGCGACACTTATAATTCACCCCTCCACTTT. Drawing the rest from reference TRBV7-9 and TRBJ1-6, the complete variable domain is DTGVSQNPRHKITKRGQNVTFRCDPISEHNRLYWYRQTLGQGPEFLTYFQNEAQLEKSRLLSDRFSAERPKGSFSTLEIQRTEQGDSAMYLCASSLGDTYNSPLHFGNGTRLTVT.

The chain links TRBV7-2 to TRBJ1-3, with D possibly TRBD1 on 6 matching bases. From germline, CDR1 is SGHTA and CDR2 FQGNSA. The V end lost 1 base, the J end lost 2 bases, and 6 bases lay between the germline ends. CDR3 size: 14 residues. Here the CDR3 reads CASSLGGPGNTIYF. CDR3 in DNA: TGTGCCAGCAGCTTAGGGGGGCCTGGAAACACCATATATTTT.

J is TRBJ1-1 and V is TRBV30; the D gene is possibly TRBD1 (6 bases). The CDR3 spans 14 residues. Looked up from germline, CDR1 is GTSNPN and CDR2 is SVGIG (reference sequence). Trimming shortened V by 4 bases and J by 5 bases, and 17 bases separated the two germline ends. CDR3 amino acids: CAWKGRGARTEAFF. DNA of the CDR3: TGTGCCTGGAAGGGTCGGGGGGCTAGGACTGAAGCTTTCTTT.

The rearrangement uses TRBV21-1 and TRBJ1-5; the table calls TRBD1, which could not be checked here. TRBV21-1 is reported as a pseudogene. The CDR3 has 15 residues. The CDR3 loop is CASSRIGTAREPQHF. As DNA, the CDR3 is TGTGCCAGCAGCAGGATTGGGACAGCGCGGGAGCCCCAGCATTTT.

The CDR3 sequence is CASSPPGLAGETDTQYF. In DNA form, the CDR3 reads TGTGCCAGCAGCCCCCCTGGCCTAGCGGGGGAGACAGATACGCAGTATTTT. V gene TRBV13 combines with J gene TRBJ2-3, with 10 bases that match TRBD2. Germline CDR1 is PRHDT and CDR2 is FYEKMQ (reference sequence). The V segment lost 5 bases and the J segment 3 bases; nucleotides outside the gene matches: 11. The length of the CDR3 is 17 residues.

V gene TRBV19 combines with J gene TRBJ2-2; 8 bases line up with TRBD1. Germline loops: CDR1 LNHDA, CDR2 SQIVND (reference sequence). The junction had 4 bases not matched to a gene; V was cut back by 7 bases and J by 6 bases. This CDR3 is 13 amino acids long. The CDR3 DNA is TGTGCCAGTAAGACAGGGGAAGCCGGGGAGCTGTTTTTT. This gives the protein CASKTGEAGELFF.

The rearrangement links TRBV27 to TRBJ1-2; 7 positions agree with TRBD1. Germline trimming cut 5 bases from V and 4 bases from J; bases unmatched to any gene: 7. This CDR3 is built from 14 residues. Germline CDR1 and CDR2: MNHEY and SMNVEV (reference sequence). CDR3 nucleotide sequence: TGTGCCAGCAGTAACAGGGGCGGAGGCTATGGCTACACCTTC. It yields the protein CASSNRGGGYGYTF.

J is TRBJ2-7 and V is TRBV2; 8 bases match TRBD1. CDR3 size: 16 residues. In germline, CDR1 is SNHLY, CDR2 FYNNEI. V was clipped by 4 bases and J by 7 bases; unmatched bases: 15. Here the CDR3 reads CASSGETGVYIKEQYF. The CDR3 DNA is TGTGCCAGCAGTGGGGAGACAGGGGTCTACATAAAGGAGCAGTACTTC.

The chain joins TRBV6-5 to TRBJ2-7; TRBD2 agrees at 10 bases. After removal of 5 bases from V and 3 bases from J, the junction contained 7 bases not matched to a gene. The CDR3 runs to 15 residues. Per the germline V gene, CDR1 is MNHEY and CDR2 is SVGAGI. The CDR3 nucleotides are TGTGCCAGCAGTCCCCAGAGCGGGAGGGACTACGAGCAGTACTTC. It codes for CASSPQSGRDYEQYF.